This T cell receptor beta chain derives from a study of T cells in Graves' hyperthyroidism and ophthalmopathy. Regions amplified from RNA transcripts were the TCR beta CDR3 regions. When the TCR CDR3 underwent first-round RT-PCR, the HTBI primer set was used. TCRdb reanalysed the multiplex PCR reads using MiXCR and keeps one entry per CDR3 protein. The sample comprises roughly 500,000 distinct CDR3 sequences, roughly 50% of which are singletons, and 19% rests with the top ten. Findings and caveats of the study: Blood shared most expanded thyroid clonotypes above 0.001. A 13 V-J model separated ophthalmopathy from stable hyperthyroidism.

Uncontrolled infection, other autoimmune disease, pregnancy or lactation excluded patients. Clinical symptoms, serum thyroxine and TRAb, thyroid ultrasound and orbital computed tomography were used for the diagnoses. On this clonotype itself: The antigen is unknown.

Sample: peripheral blood or thyroid tissue (not recorded which). The receptor was isolated from an adult woman with Graves' disease, either hyperthyroidism or ophthalmopathy (not recorded which).

The CDR3 DNA follows: TGCGCCAGCAGCTTGTCACAGGGGAGGTACGAGACCCAGTACTTC. Translation: CASSLSQGRYETQYF. The genes are TRBV5-1 and TRBJ2-5, with D perhaps TRBD1 (7 bases). CDR3 length: 15 amino acids. Trimming took off 1 base at V and 5 bases at J, with 15 bases between the two ends. The germline V gene encodes CDR1 SGHRS and CDR2 YFSETQ.